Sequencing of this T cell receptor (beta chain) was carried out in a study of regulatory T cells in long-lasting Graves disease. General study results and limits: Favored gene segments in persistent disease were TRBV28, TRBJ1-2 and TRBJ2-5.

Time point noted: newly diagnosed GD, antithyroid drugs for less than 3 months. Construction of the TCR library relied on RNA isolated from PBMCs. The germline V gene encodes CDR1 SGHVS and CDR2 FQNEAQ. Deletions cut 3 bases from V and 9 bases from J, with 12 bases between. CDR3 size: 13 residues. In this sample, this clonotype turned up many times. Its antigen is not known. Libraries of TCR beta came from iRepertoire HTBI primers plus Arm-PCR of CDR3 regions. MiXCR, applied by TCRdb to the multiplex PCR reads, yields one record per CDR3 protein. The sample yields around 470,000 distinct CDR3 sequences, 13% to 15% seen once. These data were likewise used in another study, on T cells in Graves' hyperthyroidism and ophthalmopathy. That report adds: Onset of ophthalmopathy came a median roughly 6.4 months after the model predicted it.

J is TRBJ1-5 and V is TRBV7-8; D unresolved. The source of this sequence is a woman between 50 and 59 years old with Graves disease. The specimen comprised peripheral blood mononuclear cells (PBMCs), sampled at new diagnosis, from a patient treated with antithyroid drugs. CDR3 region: CASSFVVSGPQHF. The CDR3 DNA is TGTGCCAGCAGCTTTGTAGTGTCCGGGCCCCAGCATTTT. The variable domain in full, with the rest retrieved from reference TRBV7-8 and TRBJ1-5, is GAGVSQSPRYKVAKRGQDVALRCDPISGHVSLFWYQQALGQGPEFLTYFQNEAQLDKSGLPSDRFFAERPEGSVSTLKIQRTQQEDSAVYLCASSFVVSGPQHFGDGTRLSIL.